The clone carrying this T cell receptor (beta chain) was detected only a few times. Its specificity is unknown. The sample belongs to a study of shared clonotypes between healthy human individuals. The run depth of the assay was deep. Data came from immunoSEQ multiplex PCR; TCRdb stores just in-frame clones and leaves some out. The data show under 200,000 clones, 90% to 95% seen once. V lost 1 base and J lost 8, with 8 bases in between. Germline CDR1 reads SEHNR; CDR2 reads FQNEAQ (reference sequence). This CDR3 is 12 amino acids long. Findings and limits, study-wide: Investigators collected only blood, and repertoires in tissues likely differ. A generally larger estimated richness was seen in naive subsets than in memory subsets.

Healthy HIV-negative adults with no recent acute infections or vaccinations were recruited as donors. Sequencing was performed on naive CD4+ T cells sorted from blood. The subset is: CD45RA+ positively selected. This clonotype originated in a woman aged 25 to 39 in good health. The chain combines TRBV7-9 with TRBJ1-2; D call uncertain. The CDR3 region is CASSLEHEGYTF. In DNA form, the CDR3 reads TGTGCCAGCAGCTTAGAGCACGAGGGCTACACCTTC.